This entry features one T cell receptor beta chain sequence. The observed sequence ends 3 residues before the CDR3 terminus, with the missing tail filled in from the germline J gene. The sample is drawn from a study of T cells in women clearing cervical HPV infection. Sequenced by immunoSEQ multiplex PCR; TCRdb stores in-frame clones only, minus some. The listing contains approximately 39,000 clones. CDR1 and CDR2 (germline): LNHDA, SQIVND (reference sequence). CDR3 size: 14 residues. Between the trimmed V and J ends, which lost 0 bases and 3 bases, there was a span of 9 bases. The chain couples TRBV19 to TRBJ2-7; D is undetermined. Source material: blood buffy coat. The TCR was taken from a woman aged 18 to 69 with a cervical HPV16 infection that either progressed to CIN3+ or cleared (not recorded which). The DNA read from the CDR3 is TGTGCCAGTAGTATAGACGGGTCCTACTACGAG. Encoded protein: CASSIDGSYYE. The complete CDR3 protein is CASSIDGSYYEQYF.